The present TCR beta chain was sequenced within a study of T cells in localized non-small cell lung cancer. Overall study findings and caveats: With higher T cell density in blood came longer overall survival. Analysis by sequencing included only one tumor region, so heterogeneity remains possible. The appearance of a median about 62 of the top 100 tumor clones was seen in adjacent lung. Measurement of T cell clonality placed uninvolved adjacent lung highest, above the level in tumor.

As to this clone: Its specificity is unknown.

Repertoires were generated with immunoSEQ multiplex PCR, while TCRdb's copy carries only in-frame clones and drops some. The table has 30,000 to 40,000 clones, 85% to 90% seen once. The TCR sequence derives from a man aged 35-69 years with stage I lung adenocarcinoma. The specimen comprised peripheral blood, sampled before any cancer treatment.

This CDR3 is CATTQGRRDTQYF. Written as DNA, the CDR3 is TGTGCCACCACCCAAGGACGAAGAGATACGCAGTATTTT. The V gene is TRBV15, the J gene TRBJ2-3, with D uncertain. Between the trimmed V and J ends, which lost 7 bases and 5 bases, there was a span of 13 bases. Germline V gene data show CDR1 as LNHNV and CDR2 as YYDKDF (reference sequence). This CDR3 is built from 13 residues. Full variable domain (rest looked up from reference TRBV15 and TRBJ2-3): DAMVIQNPRYQVTQFGKPVTLSCSQTLNHNVMYWYQQKSSQAPKLLFHYYDKDFNNEADTPDNFQSRRPNTSFCFLDIRSPGLGDTAMYLCATTQGRRDTQYFGPGTRLTVL.